This T cell receptor beta chain emerged from a study of blood T cell repertoires in COVID-19. Trimming pared 6 bases from V and 8 bases from J, leaving 16 bases between. Per germline, CDR1 MNHEY and CDR2 SVGAGI. The CDR3 is made up of 14 amino acids. Clones were sequenced by immunoSEQ multiplex PCR, and TCRdb holds only the in-frame ones, with some missing. The data show approximately 200,000 clones, about 91% seen once. This sequence joins TRBV6-5 and TRBJ1-4; tentative D call: TRBD1 (6 bases). The sequence was collected from a woman under 40 with acute or convalescent COVID-19. Sequencing input: peripheral blood. CDR3 region: CASRPGTLREKLFF. The CDR3, as DNA: TGTGCCAGCAGACCCGGGACATTAAGGGAAAAACTGTTTTTT.